Presented here are 25 T cell receptor beta chains from one specimen sequenced in a study of breast tumors, draining lymph nodes, adjacent tissues. TCRdb used MiXCR to reprocess the multiplex PCR reads, holding one entry per CDR3 protein. The sample has 85,000 to 120,000 distinct CDR3 sequences, about 29% seen once. Breast cancer patients provided tissue from their axillary draining lymph nodes. Sequencing used axillary lymph node tissue. These receptors came from a female donor with breast cancer. Some clones in this sample may be carry-over from other donors' samples.

As for this clonotype: Given a much more abundant clone one base away, this may be a read error. Since the CDR3 does not end with the conserved phenylalanine or tryptophan, this likely comes from a read error. The V and J genes are TRBV12-3 or TRBV12-4 and TRBJ2-4; D unresolved. V lost 5 bases to trimming and J lost 0 bases, with 8 bases between them. The CDR3 is 14 residues long. The CDR3 nucleotides read TGTGCCAGCAGTCGCAGTTTAGCCAAAAACATTCAGTACATC. This gives the protein CASSRSLAKNIQYI.

This clonotype was seen repeatedly, ten times or more. This chain connects TRBV5-1 to TRBJ2-1, with D possibly being TRBD1 or TRBD2 (7 bases each). Trimming pared 0 bases from V and 8 bases from J, leaving 15 bases between. Germline lookup yields CDR1 SGHRS and CDR2 YFSETQ. This CDR3 region has 15 residues. CDR3 nucleotides: TGCGCCAGCAGCTTGGTCGTCAGGGGGGGCGATGAGCAGTTCTTC. Translated, it gives CASSLVVRGGDEQFF.

This clonotype came up once. J is TRBJ2-3 and V is TRBV20-1; the match to TRBD2 covers 7 bases. J lost 8 bases, V lost 3 bases, and 11 bases had no gene match. Germline loops: CDR1 DFQATT, CDR2 SNEGSKA (reference sequence). There are 14 residues in the CDR3. The CDR3 region is CSASSGNWEGTQYF. The CDR3 DNA is TGCAGTGCTAGCAGCGGGAACTGGGAAGGTACGCAGTATTTT.

Many counts were recorded for this clonotype. The chain is built from TRBV9 and TRBJ2-5, with 8 bases identical to TRBD2. Germline values: CDR1 SGDLS, CDR2 YYNGEE. With 7 bases clipped from V and 4 bases from J, the junction kept 12 bases outside the gene matches. CDR3 length: 15 amino acids. The CDR3 DNA reads TGTGCCAGCTCAACCGGGGGGGGGGCCACAGAGACCCAGTACTTC. Protein: CASSTGGGATETQYF.

There are many counts of this clonotype. The V and J genes are TRBV29-1 and TRBJ2-1, with 8 bases matching TRBD1. J lost 7 bases, V lost 7 bases, and 9 bases had no gene match. The germline CDR1 and CDR2 sequences are SQVTM and ANQGSEA. The CDR3 runs to 13 residues. The CDR3 region has the DNA TGCAGCGCCAGAGGACAGGGTAGAAATGAGCAGTTCTTC. Its protein product is CSARGQGRNEQFF.

This clonotype was counted at least ten times. The rearrangement links TRBV27 to TRBJ1-2, with D maybe TRBD1 (5 bases). The CDR3 runs 17 residues. Trimming shortened V by 3 bases and J by 4 bases, and 21 bases separated the two germline ends. Germline V gene data show CDR1 as MNHEY and CDR2 as SMNVEV (reference sequence). The CDR3 DNA sequence: TGTGCCAGCAGTTTCGGGGCTTTTACAGACATCCCCTATGGCTACACCTTC. Translated, it gives CASSFGAFTDIPYGYTF.

This clonotype was seen ten or more times. The chain is built from TRBV3-1 and TRBJ1-2; no firm D call. Germline assignment: CDR1 LGHDT and CDR2 YNNKEL (reference sequence). V shed 1 base and J shed 7 bases, with 7 bases lying between them. This CDR3 has 12 residues. In nucleotides, the CDR3 is TGTGCCAGCAGCCAAGTCTGGGCTGGCTACACCTTC. Translated, it gives CASSQVWAGYTF.

Ten or more counts support this clonotype. This chain uses TRBV28 with TRBJ1-6, with D possibly being TRBD1 (6 bases). V shed 7 bases and J shed 9 bases, with 16 bases lying between them. Germline V gene data show CDR1 as MDHEN and CDR2 as SYDVKM. This CDR3 has 14 residues. As DNA, the CDR3 is TGTGCCAGCATCCTTTCACAAGGGGGTTCACCCCTCCACTTT. Translated: CASILSQGGSPLHF.

The DNA of the CDR3 is TGCAGTGCTAGAGATTGGACAGGGGGCTCTGGAAACACCATATATTTT. Translation gives CSARDWTGGSGNTIYF. The V call is TRBV20-1, the J call TRBJ1-3, with 10 positions matching TRBD1. V dropped 0 bases and J dropped 0; count of bases not matched to a gene: 2. The V gene's germline CDR1 is DFQATT and CDR2 SNEGSKA (reference sequence). The CDR3 loop spans 16 amino acids.

A word on this clonotype: A much bigger clone sits one base away, suggesting this may be a read error. This chain links TRBV6-4 with TRBJ2-3; 8 bases are a match to TRBD2. The length of the CDR3 is 16 residues. Germline V CDR1 and CDR2: MRHNA, SNTAGT. The CDR3 region is CASTHRESGSTDAQYF. Here the CDR3 DNA reads TGTGCCAGCACCCACCGGGAGAGCGGGAGCACAGATGCGCAGTATTTT.

This clonotype was detected only a few times. CDR3 sequence: CASSLDRGRHETQYF. The CDR3 bases are TGCGCCAGCAGCTTGGACAGGGGGCGGCACGAGACCCAGTACTTC. The chain employs TRBV5-1 and TRBJ2-5, with TRBD1 matching 9 bases. V dropped 0 bases and J dropped 5; count of bases not matched to a gene: 5. The CDR3 is 15 residues long. CDR1 and CDR2 (germline): SGHRS, YFSETQ.

The rearrangement joins TRBV6-2 or TRBV6-3 to TRBJ2-4; D perhaps matches TRBD2 (5 bases). Germline assignment: CDR1 MNHEY and CDR2 SVGEGT. The CDR3 consists of 15 residues. Deletions cut 5 bases from V and 3 bases from J, with 14 bases between. CDR3 nucleotide sequence: TGTGCCAGCAGTGATTCCCGGGGTGGCAAAAACATTCAGTACTTC. Its protein product is CASSDSRGGKNIQYF.

This clonotype was counted at least ten times. J is TRBJ2-5 and V is TRBV7-9, with D tentatively TRBD2 (5 bases). Trimming took 2 bases from V and 1 from J, leaving 11 bases between them. The germline gives CDR1 SEHNR, CDR2 FQNEAQ (reference sequence). The CDR3 spans 15 residues. CDR3 DNA: TGTGCCAGCAGCTTATCGTCCAGCGGCCAAGAGACCCAGTACTTC. Amino acid sequence: CASSLSSSGQETQYF. Based on the CDR3 plus reference TRBV7-9 and TRBJ2-5, the full variable domain is DTGVSQNPRHKITKRGQNVTFRCDPISEHNRLYWYRQTLGQGPEFLTYFQNEAQLEKSRLLSDRFSAERPKGSFSTLEIQRTEQGDSAMYLCASSLSSSGQETQYFGPGTRLLVL.

The sample holds a few counts of this clonotype. A much larger clonotype is one base distant, so this may be a read error. The chain joins TRBV6-6 to TRBJ2-3, with a possible D match to TRBD2 (7 bases). The length of the CDR3 is 13 residues. V dropped 11 bases and J dropped 8 bases, with 20 bases sitting between them. The germline CDR1 and CDR2 sequences are MNHNY and SVGAGI (reference sequence). The DNA for the CDR3 is TGTGCCGCTCAAGGGAGGGGGGAGGGTACGCAGTATTTT. Translation gives CAAQGRGEGTQYF.

In its sample, this clonotype was seen a few times. A read error is possible here, since a much larger clone lies one base away. This sequence joins TRBV6-1 and TRBJ1-2, with 12 bases that match TRBD1. Germline V lookup: CDR1 MNHNS, CDR2 SASEGT. The CDR3 is 15 residues long. Losses at the gene ends were 10 bases for V and 5 bases for J; bases not matched to a gene: 11. CDR3 sequence: CATPPGTGGSYGYTF. The DNA for the CDR3 is TGTGCCACTCCCCCCGGGACAGGGGGCTCTTATGGCTACACCTTC.

Note on this clonotype: A junction end diverges from the germline sequence, so it may reflect a read error. The chain recombines TRBV6-1 with TRBJ1-2; D remains ambiguous. Per germline, CDR1 MNHNS and CDR2 SASEGT. The CDR3 runs to 15 residues. The CDR3, as DNA: TGTGCCAGCAGTCAAGCGCCGGCAGCTAACTATGGCTACACCTTC. Translating gives CASSQAPAANYGYTF.

For this clonotype: A junction boundary mismatches the germline segment, possibly from a read error. The genes are TRBV10-1 and TRBJ2-3; the match to TRBD2 covers 12 bases. Germline lookup yields CDR1 WNHNN and CDR2 SYGVQD (reference sequence). This CDR3 is 15 amino acids long. CDR3 amino acids: CASSESKTSGRDAVF. In nucleotides, the CDR3 is TGCGCCAGCAGTGAGTCAAAGACTAGCGGGAGAGACGCAGTATTT.

Remarks on this clonotype: One base away lies a much larger clone, so this may be a sequencing read error. The chain employs TRBV30 and TRBJ2-1, with D perhaps matching TRBD2 (5 bases). Per the germline V gene, CDR1 is GTSNPN and CDR2 is SVGIG (reference sequence). This CDR3 contains 14 residues. The CDR3 sequence is CTWTLSGPYNEQFF. The CDR3 bases are TGTACCTGGACTCTTAGTGGCCCCTACAATGAGCAGTTCTTC.

V is TRBV6-1 and J is TRBJ1-5; 8 positions match TRBD1. The trim removed 7 bases at V and 6 bases at J, leaving 2 bases unmatched. This CDR3 region has 12 residues. Germline V CDR1 and CDR2: MNHNS, SASEGT. CDR3 in amino acids: CASKGQGQPQHF. The CDR3 DNA is TGTGCCAGCAAAGGACAGGGTCAGCCCCAGCATTTT.

This clonotype was seen many times. The chain is built from TRBV20-1 and TRBJ1-5; D is uncertain. Per germline, CDR1 DFQATT and CDR2 SNEGSKA (reference sequence). The V end was cut by 2 bases, the J end by 0 bases, with 8 bases between. The CDR3 covers 14 residues. The CDR3 DNA is TGCAGTGCTAGAAGAGGGAATAGCAATCAGCCCCAGCATTTT. It translates to CSARRGNSNQPQHF.

This clonotype appeared many times. The genes are TRBV18 and TRBJ1-2, with 7 bases identical to TRBD1. The CDR3 extends over 13 amino acids. The germline gives CDR1 KGHSH, CDR2 LQKENI. V lost 5 bases to trimming and J lost 8 bases; unmatched junction nucleotides: 8. The CDR3 region has the DNA TGTGCCAGCTCAGAGGGGGCAATTGAGGGCTACACCTTC. This gives the protein CASSEGAIEGYTF.

The chain carries TRBV12-3 or TRBV12-4 and TRBJ1-1; D is ambiguous. This CDR3 region has 13 residues. Trimming removed 2 bases from V and 1 base from J, with 5 bases in between. CDR3 DNA sequence: TGTGCCAGCAGTTTACGGGGGAACACTGAAGCTTTCTTT. This translates into CASSLRGNTEAFF.

With respect to this clonotype: A read error is possible here, since a much larger clone lies one base away. V and J are TRBV7-9 and TRBJ1-2; the match to TRBD1 covers 9 bases. CDR3 length: 15 amino acids. Germline values: CDR1 SEHNR, CDR2 FQNEAQ (reference sequence). Written as DNA, the CDR3 is TGTGCCAGCAGCCAAGACAGGGGGGCTGACTATGGCTACCCCTTC. Translated, it gives CASSQDRGADYGYPF.

With respect to this clonotype: This may come from a read error, since a much larger clone is one base off. The V and J genes are TRBV28 and TRBJ1-4; D is perhaps TRBD1 (5 bases). The V end was cut by 4 bases, the J end by 10 bases, with 16 bases between. This CDR3 has 14 residues. Germline loops: CDR1 MDHEN, CDR2 SYDVKM. In DNA, the CDR3 is TGTGCCAGCAGTTCCTCCGGCAGGGCCGGAAAACTGTTTTTT. Its translation: CASSSSGRAGKLFF. Variable domain in full (rest from reference TRBV28 and TRBJ1-4): DVKVTQSSRYLVKRTGEKVFLECVQDMDHENMFWYRQDPGLGLRLIYFSYDVKMKEKGDIPEGYSVSREKKERFSLILESASTNQTSMYLCASSSSGRAGKLFFGSGTQLSVL.

This clonotype was detected ten times or more. The chain uses TRBV10-3 and TRBJ1-2, with D maybe TRBD1 (6 bases). Trimming pared 8 bases from V and 5 bases from J, leaving 18 bases between. Germline values: CDR1 ENHRY, CDR2 SYGVKD. The CDR3 extends over 14 amino acids. The CDR3 loop reads CAIEQGGLGYGYTF. CDR3 nucleotides: TGTGCCATCGAACAGGGCGGGTTAGGGTATGGCTACACCTTC.